The rows below give T cell receptor beta chains drawn from one sample of a study of T cell responses to AZD1222 COVID-19 vaccine. The method was immunoSEQ multiplex PCR; TCRdb's version includes in-frame clones alone and lacks a portion of them. The sample shows tens of thousands of clones, around 90% of them seen only once. The sequencing used peripheral blood, collected 28 days after the second AZD1222 dose. The receptors here all came from an adult who received the AZD1222 COVID-19 vaccine. Both conserved end residues are part of each CDR3. Fields, in order: clone size, D gene, J gene, V gene, CDR3 DNA, CDR3 protein. A D gene is named only where the DNA matches it firmly. Clone size is shown for a subset of rows, as once, few, many or a class of expanded clone.

size: .
D: .
J: TRBJ2-7
V: TRBV9
DNA: TGTGCCAGCAGCGTAGCGGAGGACAGGCCGGGGGCCTACGAGCAGTACTTC
CDR3: CASSVAEDRPGAYEQYF

size: .
D: .
J: TRBJ2-1
V: TRBV6-5
DNA: TGTGCCAGCAGTTACTCGGATGAGCAGTTCTTC
CDR3: CASSYSDEQFF

size: .
D: TRBD1
J: TRBJ2-7
V: TRBV29-1
DNA: TGCAGCGTTGAAGACACGACAGGGGATGGGTACGAGCAGTACTTC
CDR3: CSVEDTTGDGYEQYF

size: .
D: .
J: TRBJ1-5
V: TRBV19
DNA: TGTGCCAGTAGTGCTTCCGGGACGTTCTATAGCAATCAGCCCCAGCATTTT
CDR3: CASSASGTFYSNQPQHF

size: .
D: .
J: TRBJ2-1
V: TRBV4-1
DNA: TGCGCCAGCAGCCAAGAAAATCCGGGACGGTTGAATGAGCAATTCTTC
CDR3: CASSQENPGRLNEQFF

size: .
D: .
J: TRBJ2-3
V: TRBV5-1
DNA: TGCGCCAGCAGCTTGGGCCCCACAGATACGCAGTATTTT
CDR3: CASSLGPTDTQYF

size: .
D: .
J: TRBJ2-2
V: TRBV9
DNA: TGTGCCAGCAGCGTAGAGCCGACGGAGAACACCGGGGAGCTGTTTTTT
CDR3: CASSVEPTENTGELFF

size: .
D: .
J: TRBJ1-3
V: TRBV10-3
DNA: TGTGCCATCAGGACCCTGTCTGGAAACACCATATATTTT
CDR3: CAIRTLSGNTIYF

size: .
D: TRBD2
J: TRBJ2-5
V: TRBV7-9
DNA: TGTGCCAGCAGCCGGGGGGACGGATGGGAGACCCAGTACTTC
CDR3: CASSRGDGWETQYF

size: .
D: TRBD1
J: TRBJ1-5
V: TRBV7-8
DNA: TGTGCCAGCACCACTGCGGACAGGGGCAGCAATCAGCCCCAGCATTTT
CDR3: CASTTADRGSNQPQHF

size: once
D: .
J: TRBJ1-4
V: TRBV12-3/TRBV12-4
DNA: TGTGCCAGCAGTCGGGGGGGGCCCGAAAAACTGTTTTTT
CDR3: CASSRGGPEKLFF

size: .
D: TRBD2
J: TRBJ2-1
V: TRBV29-1
DNA: TGCAGCGCACGGTCCGGGACTAGCGGGGTCAATGAGCAGTTCTTC
CDR3: CSARSGTSGVNEQFF

size: .
D: .
J: TRBJ2-7
V: TRBV2
DNA: TGTGCCAGCACCTTCTCAGGGGTCGGCTCCTACGAGCAGTACTTC
CDR3: CASTFSGVGSYEQYF

size: .
D: .
J: TRBJ2-3
V: TRBV9
DNA: TGTGCCAGCAGCTTAAGGGACACTACCACAGATACGCAGTATTTT
CDR3: CASSLRDTTTDTQYF

size: .
D: TRBD1
J: TRBJ1-6
V: TRBV7-3
DNA: TGTGCCAGCAGCTCTCGACAGGGTTCACCCCTCCACTTT
CDR3: CASSSRQGSPLHF

size: .
D: TRBD2
J: TRBJ2-3
V: TRBV24-1
DNA: TGTGCCACCAGTGAAGCGGGGGAGAGGACAGATACGCAGTATTTT
CDR3: CATSEAGERTDTQYF

size: .
D: .
J: TRBJ1-1
V: TRBV10-2
DNA: TGCGCCAGCAGCCTAGGCGGGAACACTGAAGCTTTCTTT
CDR3: CASSLGGNTEAFF

size: few
D: .
J: TRBJ2-2
V: TRBV19
DNA: TGTGCCAGTAGTATCCGGAAATGGTCGAACACCGGGGAGCTGTTTTTT
CDR3: CASSIRKWSNTGELFF

size: .
D: .
J: TRBJ1-3
V: TRBV7-2
DNA: TGTGCCAGCAGCTTAGCGGGGTCTGGAAACACCATATATTTT
CDR3: CASSLAGSGNTIYF

size: .
D: .
J: TRBJ1-1
V: TRBV12-3/TRBV12-4
DNA: TGTGCCAGCAGTTTAGGAGGAAACACTGAAGCTTTCTTT
CDR3: CASSLGGNTEAFF

size: .
D: .
J: TRBJ1-4
V: TRBV7-9
DNA: TGTGCCAGCAGCTTCCCGTACAATGAAAAACTGTTTTTT
CDR3: CASSFPYNEKLFF

size: .
D: .
J: TRBJ1-4
V: TRBV7-2
DNA: TGTGCCAGCAGCTCGACAGGAGGCGATGAAAAACTGTTTTTT
CDR3: CASSSTGGDEKLFF

size: .
D: .
J: TRBJ1-1
V: TRBV5-1
DNA: TGCGCCAGCACCAAGGAGGGACTGAACACTGAAGCTTTCTTT
CDR3: CASTKEGLNTEAFF

size: .
D: .
J: TRBJ1-3
V: TRBV6-1
DNA: TGTGCCAGCAGTGACATTATGGGTCGCACGAGGAACACCATATATTTT
CDR3: CASSDIMGRTRNTIYF

size: .
D: .
J: TRBJ2-2
V: TRBV4-3
DNA: TGCGCCAGCAGCTTGCAGGGTGGAACCGGGGAGCTGTTTTTT
CDR3: CASSLQGGTGELFF

size: .
D: TRBD2
J: TRBJ2-3
V: TRBV6-5
DNA: TGTGCCAGCAGTTACTCGTTAGCGGGGAGCACAGATACGCAGTATTTT
CDR3: CASSYSLAGSTDTQYF

size: .
D: .
J: TRBJ2-5
V: TRBV3-1/TRBV3-2
DNA: TGTGCCAGCAGCCAATTCCCGGGGGTCCAAGAGACCCAGTACTTC
CDR3: CASSQFPGVQETQYF

size: .
D: .
J: TRBJ1-1
V: TRBV7-2
DNA: TGTGCCAGCAGCTTAGCGGGGCAATGGAACACTGAAGCTTTCTTT
CDR3: CASSLAGQWNTEAFF

size: .
D: .
J: TRBJ2-5
V: TRBV11-1
DNA: TGTGCCAGCAGTTTCGACAGCCAAGAGACCCAGTACTTC
CDR3: CASSFDSQETQYF

size: .
D: .
J: TRBJ2-4
V: TRBV27
DNA: TGTGCCAGCAGTCCAACCGGGACAAACATTCAGTACTTC
CDR3: CASSPTGTNIQYF

size: .
D: TRBD1
J: TRBJ1-1
V: TRBV6-1
DNA: TGTGCCAGCAGTGAACTAGGGACAGTGAAGTTAGCTTTCTTT
CDR3: CASSELGTVKLAFF

size: once
D: .
J: TRBJ2-2
V: TRBV7-3
DNA: TGTGCCACCCGACGGGAGAACACCGGGGAGCTGTTTTTT
CDR3: CATRRENTGELFF

size: .
D: .
J: TRBJ1-1
V: TRBV15
DNA: TGTGCCACCAGCACCCCGACGGACATGAACACTGAAGCTTTCTTT
CDR3: CATSTPTDMNTEAFF

size: .
D: TRBD2
J: TRBJ2-3
V: TRBV2
DNA: TGTGCCAGCAGTTTCCTAGCGGGGAGCACAGATACGCAGTATTTT
CDR3: CASSFLAGSTDTQYF

size: few
D: .
J: TRBJ2-7
V: TRBV6-5
DNA: TGTGCCAGCAGCACACCAAGGGGTTTGGTGTACGAGCAGTACTTC
CDR3: CASSTPRGLVYEQYF

size: .
D: .
J: TRBJ1-3
V: TRBV19
DNA: TGTGCCAGTAGTATAGTTGGCGGAGGAAACACCATATATTTT
CDR3: CASSIVGGGNTIYF

size: .
D: TRBD1
J: TRBJ2-5
V: TRBV3-1/TRBV3-2
DNA: TGTGCCAGCAGCAAAAACCCGGGACAGGCCGGAGAGACCCAGTACTTC
CDR3: CASSKNPGQAGETQYF

size: .
D: .
J: TRBJ1-2
V: TRBV12-3/TRBV12-4
DNA: TGTGCCAGCATCCGAAAGACTGAGTATGGCTACACCTTC
CDR3: CASIRKTEYGYTF

size: .
D: .
J: TRBJ1-1
V: TRBV28
DNA: TGTGCCAGCAGTTTGTCGGTATTGAGGACGAACACTGAAGCTTTCTTT
CDR3: CASSLSVLRTNTEAFF

size: .
D: TRBD1
J: TRBJ1-2
V: TRBV5-8
DNA: TGTGCCAGCAGCTTACAGGGGGCCATCTATGGCTACACCTTC
CDR3: CASSLQGAIYGYTF

size: .
D: TRBD1
J: TRBJ2-2
V: TRBV9
DNA: TGTGCCAGCAGCGTAGGTGGGACAGAGACCACCGGGGAGCTGTTTTTT
CDR3: CASSVGGTETTGELFF

size: .
D: TRBD1
J: TRBJ2-7
V: TRBV5-1
DNA: TGCGCCAGCAGCTTGAAACAGGGGACCTCCTACGAGCAGTACTTC
CDR3: CASSLKQGTSYEQYF

size: .
D: .
J: TRBJ1-2
V: TRBV15
DNA: TGTGCCACCAGCAGAGAGGTGGCAGACTATGGCTACACCTTC
CDR3: CATSREVADYGYTF

size: .
D: .
J: TRBJ1-5
V: TRBV15
DNA: TGTGCCACCAGCAGAGAGGGGGGGGCAAGACAGCCCCAGCATTTT
CDR3: CATSREGGARQPQHF

size: .
D: .
J: TRBJ2-1
V: TRBV5-1
DNA: TGCGCCAGCAGCTTGCGGACCTCCCGGAAGGGGGACCCTAGCGTCGGCTACAATGAGCAGTTCTTC
CDR3: CASSLRTSRKGDPSVGYNEQFF

size: .
D: TRBD1
J: TRBJ1-2
V: TRBV11-2
DNA: TGTGCCAGCAGCTTCGGACAGGGGGTTAATGGCTACACCTTC
CDR3: CASSFGQGVNGYTF

size: .
D: .
J: TRBJ1-4
V: TRBV15
DNA: TGTGCCACCAGCGGCTACACGCGCGCTTATGAAAAACTGTTTTTT
CDR3: CATSGYTRAYEKLFF

size: .
D: .
J: TRBJ1-4
V: TRBV18
DNA: TGTGCCAGCTCACCGAGTGGGGAAAAACTGTTTTTT
CDR3: CASSPSGEKLFF